This note documents a single TCR beta chain sequence. At least ten counts were recorded for this clonotype. Its antigen is currently not known. No base qualities exist here, and no much larger clone lies one base off it. This entry comes from a study of regulatory T cells in long-lasting Graves disease (dated by TCRdb to about 2021). About the investigation overall: To count as having persistent Graves' disease, a patient had to have received antithyroid drug treatment for over 5 years with TSH receptor autoantibodies remaining persistently positive. Patients with persistent Graves' disease were compared with patients with newly diagnosed Graves' disease using TCR sequencing and RNA sequencing of peripheral blood. The study was registered as a clinical trial and conducted in China. A total of roughly 35 samples were covered by TCR sequencing, comprising some 13 persistent and some 20 newly diagnosed Graves' disease patients. Persistent Graves' disease patients in the clinical cohort had taken antithyroid drugs for 9.5 to 13 years on average. Beyond this particular receptor, the publication reports: Persistent patients shared more public clonotypes among themselves (over 2,500) than newly diagnosed patients did (about 970). The authors noted that the small sample size was a limitation that may lower accuracy. TRBV28, TRBJ1-2 and TRBJ2-5 were preferentially used in persistent disease, while TRBV20-1 and TRBJ2-1 were favored in newly diagnosed disease. Compared with newly diagnosed patients, patients with persistent Graves' disease had lower TCR Shannon entropy and fewer highly expanded clones, which suggests clonal expansion. Only the TCR beta chain was sequenced and analyzed. Because the primary lesion, thyroid tissue, could not be accessed, the study looked at peripheral blood alone.

The sample's time point label, decoded: persistent/refractory GD, antithyroid drugs over 5 years with positive TRAb. For both TCR sequencing and RNA sequencing, RNA was extracted from PBMCs in TRIzol. The diagnosis of Graves' disease followed American Thyroid Association guidelines. The patients came from an endocrinology department in Xi'an, China. Each patient gave about 9.1 milliliters of peripheral blood, collected in an EDTA anticoagulant tube. Ficoll Paque Plus density gradient separation was used to isolate PBMCs, and no further T cell sorting was performed. An Agilent 2100 Bioanalyzer and agarose gel were used to check RNA quality, while a NanoDrop 2000 measured RNA concentration. The method behind the library was multiplex PCR. Reads for this sample came from an Illumina HiSeq 4000. TCR beta libraries were built with iRepertoire HTBI primers and Arm-PCR amplification of CDR3 regions. Gel purification was performed on PCR products prior to sequencing. On the authors' methods: A total of 62 TRBV and some 13 TRBJ segments were identified across samples and were used for gene usage analysis of CDR3 amino acid clonotypes. COPE and FqMerger were used to merge filtered high-quality paired reads into contigs. BLAST was used to align contigs to IMGT TRBV, TRBD and TRBJ reference genes, with CDR3 defined following IMGT. Any clonotype with a frequency above 0.1% was classified as a highly expanded clone. Shannon entropy was used to measure repertoire diversity, and the Gini coefficient was used to measure V-J evenness. A clonotype was considered public if more than one individual shared it. In TCRdb, the public reads were trimmed at Q25 with fastp and aligned with MiXCR, with productive beta chains retained. Duplicate CDR3 protein sequences are folded into a single record with the most common DNA and genes. The V and J calls here are based on TCRdb, not the publication. This sample has about 300,000 distinct CDR3 sequences in its table, and more than 20% of those were observed once. Around 50% of the sample is taken by the ten largest.

V gives up 2 bases and J gives up 8 bases, and the segment between their germline ends measures 21 bases. CDR3 length: 17 amino acids, cysteine to phenylalanine. Only the CDR3 region is kept as DNA, spanning 51 bases read in frame from base 1. CDR1 is given as MDHEN and CDR2 as SYDVKM, both from the germline V gene. The TCR comes from a female donor with Graves disease. The rearrangement combines TRBV28 with TRBJ1-4; too little of a D gene remains to name it. The sequencing used peripheral blood mononuclear cells (PBMCs), collected when the disease was refractory, from a patient treated with antithyroid drugs. The CDR3 protein: CASSLPSWALSPEKLFF. The DNA reads as follows: TGTGCCAGCAGTTTACCCTCCTGGGCCCTAAGCCCGGAAAAACTGTTTTTT.